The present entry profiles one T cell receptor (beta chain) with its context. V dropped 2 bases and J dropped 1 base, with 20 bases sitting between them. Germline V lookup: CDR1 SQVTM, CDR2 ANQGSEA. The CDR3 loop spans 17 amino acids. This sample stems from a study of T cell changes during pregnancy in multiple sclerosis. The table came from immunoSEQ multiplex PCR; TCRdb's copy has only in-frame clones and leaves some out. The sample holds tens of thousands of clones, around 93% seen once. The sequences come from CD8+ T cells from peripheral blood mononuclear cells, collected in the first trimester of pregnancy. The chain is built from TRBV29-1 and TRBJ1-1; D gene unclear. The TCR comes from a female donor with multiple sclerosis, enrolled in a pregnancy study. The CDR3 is CSVERRRGADTNTEAFF. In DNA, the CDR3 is TGCAGCGTTGAACGTCGACGGGGAGCAGACACGAACACTGAAGCTTTCTTT.